Given below is one T cell receptor (beta chain) in context. The antigen remains unidentified. Combining a sample-barcoded 5' primer with a J-beta primer mix, a second PCR ran for roughly 7 to 11 cycles. MiXCR, run by TCRdb on the 5' RACE reads, gives a single entry per CDR3 protein. The sample consists of some 750,000 distinct CDR3 sequences, 22% of them appearing once. This specimen belongs to a study of blood T cells in healthy people across ages. CDR3 length equals 14 residues. Looked up from germline, CDR1 is GTSNPN and CDR2 is SVGIG (reference sequence). Trimming at V came to 5 bases and at J to 8 bases, leaving 8 bases not matched to a gene. The study, taken as a whole, reports: Strongly correlated with naive T cell percentage was TCR beta diversity.

The receptor comes from a man aged 70 or older in good health. The sample consisted of blood. The chain couples TRBV30 to TRBJ1-4; 10 positions agree with TRBD1. The CDR3 protein is CAWDRGQGEEKLFF. The CDR3 region has the DNA TGTGCCTGGGACAGGGGGCAAGGGGAAGAAAAACTGTTTTTT.